This T cell receptor beta chain stems from a study of CD8 T cells in Susac syndrome. TCR beta sequencing covered blood CD8+ and CD4+ T cells. The J segment lost 7 bases and the V segment lost 3 bases, leaving 9 bases of the junction unmatched. The CDR3 has 15 amino acids. From germline, CDR1 is GTSNPN and CDR2 SVGIG (reference sequence). With random hexamers, about 0.45 to 1 ug RNA was reverse transcribed. Across 54 Vbeta and 13 Jbeta, immunoSEQ multiplex PCR amplified TCR beta CDR3. TCRdb reanalysed the immunoSEQ multiplex PCR reads using MiXCR and keeps one entry per CDR3 protein. The profile shows about 180,000 distinct CDR3 sequences, about 93% of them singletons.

The sample comprised CD4+ T cells from PBMCs. This receptor was obtained from a human donor with Susac syndrome. This rearrangement joins TRBV30 to TRBJ2-1; 10 bases are a match to TRBD1. CDR3 amino acids: CAWSDRDRGANEQFF. The CDR3 DNA reads TGTGCCTGGAGCGATCGGGACAGGGGCGCGAATGAGCAGTTCTTC.